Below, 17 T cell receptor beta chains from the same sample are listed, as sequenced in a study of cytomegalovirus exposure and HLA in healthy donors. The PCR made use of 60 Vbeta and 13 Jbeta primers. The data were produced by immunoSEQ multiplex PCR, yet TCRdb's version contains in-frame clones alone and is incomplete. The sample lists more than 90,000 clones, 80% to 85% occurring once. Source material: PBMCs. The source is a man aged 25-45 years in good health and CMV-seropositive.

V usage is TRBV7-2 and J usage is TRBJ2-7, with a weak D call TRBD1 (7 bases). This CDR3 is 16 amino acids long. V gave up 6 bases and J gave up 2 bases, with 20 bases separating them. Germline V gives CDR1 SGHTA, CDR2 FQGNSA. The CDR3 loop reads CASSSDPEGAAYEQYV. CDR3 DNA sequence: TGTGCCAGCAGTTCGGACCCGGAGGGGGCGGCCTACGAGCAGTACGTC.

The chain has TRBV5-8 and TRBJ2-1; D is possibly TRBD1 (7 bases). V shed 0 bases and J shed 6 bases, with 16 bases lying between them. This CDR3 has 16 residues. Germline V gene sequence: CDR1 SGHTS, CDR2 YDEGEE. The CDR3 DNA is TGTGCCAGCAGCTTGGTGGGGGGACAGACATTCAATGAGCAGTTCTTC. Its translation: CASSLVGGQTFNEQFF.

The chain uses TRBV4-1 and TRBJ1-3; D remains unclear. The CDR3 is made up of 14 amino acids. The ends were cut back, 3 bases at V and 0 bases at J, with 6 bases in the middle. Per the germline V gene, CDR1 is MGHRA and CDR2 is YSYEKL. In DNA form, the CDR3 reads TGCGCCAGCAGCCAGGGCTACTCTGGAAACACCATATATTTT. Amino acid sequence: CASSQGYSGNTIYF.

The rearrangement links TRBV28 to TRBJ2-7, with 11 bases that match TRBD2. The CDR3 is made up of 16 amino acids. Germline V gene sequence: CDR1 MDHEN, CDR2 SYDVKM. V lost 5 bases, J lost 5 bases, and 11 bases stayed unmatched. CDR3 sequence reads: CASSPEGSGGGDEQYF. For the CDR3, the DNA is TGTGCCAGCAGTCCGGAGGGTAGCGGGGGGGGCGACGAGCAGTACTTC.

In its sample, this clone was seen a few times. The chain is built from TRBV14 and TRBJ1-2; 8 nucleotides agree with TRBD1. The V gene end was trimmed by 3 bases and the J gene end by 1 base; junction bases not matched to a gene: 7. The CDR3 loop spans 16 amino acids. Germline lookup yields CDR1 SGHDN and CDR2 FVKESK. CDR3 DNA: TGTGCCAGCAGCCAGGGGACAGGTCGTTATAACTATGGCTACACCTTC. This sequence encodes CASSQGTGRYNYGYTF.

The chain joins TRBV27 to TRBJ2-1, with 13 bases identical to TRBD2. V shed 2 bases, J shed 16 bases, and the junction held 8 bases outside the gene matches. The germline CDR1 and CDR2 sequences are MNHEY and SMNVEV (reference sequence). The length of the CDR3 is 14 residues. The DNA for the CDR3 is TGTGCCAGCAGTTTAGTACTAGCGGGAGGGCCGAATTTCTTC. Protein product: CASSLVLAGGPNFF.

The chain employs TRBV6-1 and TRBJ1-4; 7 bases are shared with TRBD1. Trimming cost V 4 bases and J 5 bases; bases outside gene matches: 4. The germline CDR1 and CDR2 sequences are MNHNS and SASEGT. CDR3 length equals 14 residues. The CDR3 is CASSAGQTNEKLFF. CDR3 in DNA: TGTGCCAGCAGTGCGGGACAGACGAATGAAAAACTGTTTTTT.

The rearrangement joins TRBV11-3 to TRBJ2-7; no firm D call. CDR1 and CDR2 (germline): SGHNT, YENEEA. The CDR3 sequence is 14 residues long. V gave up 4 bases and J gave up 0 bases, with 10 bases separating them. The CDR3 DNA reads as TGTGCCAGCAGCTCCCAAGACTTCTCCTACGAGCAGTACGTC. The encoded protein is CASSSQDFSYEQYV.

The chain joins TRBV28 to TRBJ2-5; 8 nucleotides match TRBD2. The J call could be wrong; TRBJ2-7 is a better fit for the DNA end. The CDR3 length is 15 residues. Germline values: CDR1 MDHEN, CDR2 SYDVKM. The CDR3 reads CASSAIGGAAYEQYF. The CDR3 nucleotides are TGTGCCAGCAGTGCTATCGGGGGGGCCGCCTACGAGCAGTACTTC.

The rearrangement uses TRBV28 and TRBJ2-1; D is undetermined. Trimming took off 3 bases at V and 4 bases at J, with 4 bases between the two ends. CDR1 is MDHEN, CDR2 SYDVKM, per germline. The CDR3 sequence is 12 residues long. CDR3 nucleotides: TGTGCCAGCAGTTTTCAATACAATGAGCAGTTCTTC. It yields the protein CASSFQYNEQFF.

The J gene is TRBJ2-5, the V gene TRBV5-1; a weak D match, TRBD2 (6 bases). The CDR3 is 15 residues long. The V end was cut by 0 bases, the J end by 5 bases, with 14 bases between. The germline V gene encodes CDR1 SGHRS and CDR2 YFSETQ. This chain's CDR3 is CASSLASGTQETQYF. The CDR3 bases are TGCGCCAGCAGCTTGGCCTCCGGGACTCAGGAGACCCAGTACTTC.

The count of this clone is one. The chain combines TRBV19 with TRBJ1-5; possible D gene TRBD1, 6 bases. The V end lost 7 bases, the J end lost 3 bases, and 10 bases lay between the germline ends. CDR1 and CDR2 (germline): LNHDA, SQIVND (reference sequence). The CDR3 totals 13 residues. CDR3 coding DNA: TGTGCCAGTAACGGACAGATCAATCAGCCCCAGCATTTT. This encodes CASNGQINQPQHF.

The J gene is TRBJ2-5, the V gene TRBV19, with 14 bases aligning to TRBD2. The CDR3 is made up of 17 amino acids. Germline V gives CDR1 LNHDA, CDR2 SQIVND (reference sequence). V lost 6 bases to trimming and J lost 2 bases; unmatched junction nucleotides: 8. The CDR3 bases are TGTGCCAGTAGGAGACTAGCGGGAGGGAACTCGCAAGAGACCCAGTACTTC. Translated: CASRRLAGGNSQETQYF.

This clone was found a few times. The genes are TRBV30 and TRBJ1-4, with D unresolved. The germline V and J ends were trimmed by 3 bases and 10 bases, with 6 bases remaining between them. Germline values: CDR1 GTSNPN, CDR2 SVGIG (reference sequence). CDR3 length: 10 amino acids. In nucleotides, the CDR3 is TGTGCCTGGAGGGGAGGAAAACTGTTTTTT. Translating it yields CAWRGGKLFF.

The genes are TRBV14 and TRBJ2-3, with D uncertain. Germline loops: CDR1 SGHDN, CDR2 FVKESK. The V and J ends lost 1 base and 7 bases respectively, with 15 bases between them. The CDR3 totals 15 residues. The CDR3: CASSQVGESIYTQYF. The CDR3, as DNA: TGTGCCAGCAGCCAAGTTGGAGAAAGCATATATACGCAGTATTTT.

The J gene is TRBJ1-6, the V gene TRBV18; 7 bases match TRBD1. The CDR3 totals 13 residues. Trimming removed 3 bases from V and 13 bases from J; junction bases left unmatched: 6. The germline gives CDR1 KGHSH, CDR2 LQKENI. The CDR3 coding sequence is TGTGCCAGCTCACCCGGGACAGAGAATCCCCTCCACTTT. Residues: CASSPGTENPLHF.

The CDR3 region has the DNA TGTGCCAGCAGCACGGGACTAGCGGGAGGCTACAATGAGCAGTTCTTC. It yields the protein CASSTGLAGGYNEQFF. This rearrangement joins TRBV11-3 to TRBJ2-1; 15 bases map to TRBD2. J lost 3 bases, V lost 5 bases, and 2 bases had no gene match. The CDR3 is 16 amino acids. Germline CDR1 SGHNT, CDR2 YENEEA.